Each of the 17 T cell receptor beta chains below was sequenced from the same sample in a study. One entry per CDR3 protein results from TCRdb running MiXCR on the 5' RACE reads. The table includes roughly 42,000 distinct CDR3 sequences, around 28% detected once. The material sequenced was tumor-infiltrating memory CD4+ T cells sorted from the breast tumor. Subset specified: memory CD4+ T cells, CD4+CD45RO+CD25-. All receptors derive from a female donor with breast cancer.

This clonotype was detected ten times or more. The chain uses TRBV5-5 and TRBJ2-5, with 11 bases aligning to TRBD2. This CDR3 contains 18 residues. CDR1 is SGHKS and CDR2 is YYEKEE in the germline V gene (reference sequence). J lost 1 base, V lost 2 bases, and 10 bases had no gene match. This CDR3 reads CASSLGTSGSLGQETQYF. For the CDR3, the DNA is TGTGCCAGCAGCTTAGGTACTAGCGGGAGTCTGGGCCAAGAGACCCAGTACTTC. Full variable domain (outside the CDR3, taken from reference TRBV5-5 and TRBJ2-5): DAGVTQSPTHLIKTRGQQVTLRCSPISGHKSVSWYQQVLGQGPQFIFQYYEKEERGRGNFPDRFSARQFPNYSSELNVNALLLGDSALYLCASSLGTSGSLGQETQYFGPGTRLLVL.

In DNA form, the CDR3 reads TGCAGTGCTAGGGTTACCGGGACAGGGAGTGAAAAACTGTTTTTT. It yields the protein CSARVTGTGSEKLFF. The V gene is TRBV20-1, the J gene TRBJ1-4; the match to TRBD1 covers 9 bases. The CDR3 has 15 amino acids. The V gene end was trimmed by 3 bases and the J gene end by 7 bases; junction bases not matched to a gene: 9. The germline gives CDR1 DFQATT, CDR2 SNEGSKA (reference sequence).

This chain joins TRBV7-9 and TRBJ2-5; 8 nucleotides agree with TRBD1. Germline V gene sequence: CDR1 SEHNR, CDR2 FQNEAQ (reference sequence). This CDR3 contains 15 residues. The trim removed 5 bases at V and 5 bases at J, leaving 10 bases unmatched. The chain's CDR3 is CASSPEGWTGETQYF. In DNA form, the CDR3 reads TGTGCCAGCAGCCCTGAGGGCTGGACAGGGGAGACCCAGTACTTC. Complete variable domain (other parts from reference TRBV7-9 and TRBJ2-5): DTGVSQNPRHKITKRGQNVTFRCDPISEHNRLYWYRQTLGQGPEFLTYFQNEAQLEKSRLLSDRFSAERPKGSFSTLEIQRTEQGDSAMYLCASSPEGWTGETQYFGPGTRLLVL.

V gene TRBV2 combines with J gene TRBJ2-4; D call uncertain. CDR3 length: 14 residues. V dropped 3 bases and J dropped 6 bases, with 12 bases sitting between them. The germline gives CDR1 SNHLY, CDR2 FYNNEI. As DNA, the CDR3 is TGTGCCAGCAGTGAGGCAGGTTCTAGAAACATTCAGTACTTC. Protein sequence: CASSEAGSRNIQYF.

The rearrangement joins TRBV7-6 to TRBJ2-2, with D uncertain. The germline V gene encodes CDR1 SGHVS and CDR2 FNYEAQ. This CDR3 is 13 amino acids long. The V end was cut by 7 bases, the J end by 6 bases, with 12 bases between. This CDR3 reads CASKRGSSGELFF. The CDR3 coding sequence is TGTGCCAGCAAGAGAGGTAGCTCCGGGGAGCTGTTTTTT.

This clonotype was picked up a small number of times. This chain links TRBV19 with TRBJ1-1; D uncertain. The CDR3 contains 14 residues. Germline V gene lookup returns CDR1 LNHDA and CDR2 SQIVND (reference sequence). V lost 5 bases and J lost 8, with 18 bases in between. The CDR3 region has the DNA TGTGCCAGTAGTCCCACCTCTCCGGGCCCAGAAGCTTTCTTT. It yields the protein CASSPTSPGPEAFF.

The CDR3 DNA is TGTGCCAGCAAAGGGCGGTTGCGGGTTAATGAGCAGTTCTTC. Translating gives CASKGRLRVNEQFF. The rearrangement uses TRBV3-1 and TRBJ2-1; D might be TRBD2 (5 bases). This CDR3 has 14 residues. Germline V gene lookup returns CDR1 LGHDT and CDR2 YNNKEL (reference sequence). The V and J ends lost 7 bases and 7 bases respectively, with 17 bases between them.

V and J are TRBV12-3 or TRBV12-4 and TRBJ1-1, with TRBD1 as a possible D gene (5 bases). Trimming stripped 5 bases from V and 4 bases from J, with 11 bases between. This CDR3 comprises 13 residues. The CDR3 sequence: CASSPDIPTEAFF. DNA for the CDR3: TGTGCCAGCAGTCCGGACATCCCCACTGAAGCTTTCTTT.

The rearrangement uses TRBV27 and TRBJ1-2; TRBD1 is a possible D gene (6 bases). Trimming pared 10 bases from V and 8 bases from J, leaving 20 bases between. The CDR3 runs to 13 residues. Germline loops: CDR1 MNHEY, CDR2 SMNVEV (reference sequence). This CDR3 reads CATSLGGGGGYTF. For the CDR3, the DNA is TGTGCCACGAGCCTAGGCGGGGGCGGGGGCTACACCTTC.

This rearrangement joins TRBV10-3 to TRBJ2-6, with D perhaps TRBD1 (5 bases). The CDR3 spans 18 residues. V was cut by 9 bases and J by 3 bases, with 24 bases left in between. The germline CDR1 and CDR2 sequences are ENHRY and SYGVKD. The CDR3, as DNA: TGTGCCATAAGACAGAGGCAAAACCCTTTCGGTGGGGCCAACGTCCTGACTTTC. Translating it yields CAIRQRQNPFGGANVLTF.

This clonotype was counted between two and nine times. The chain uses TRBV28 and TRBJ1-2; D gene uncertain. Germline-derived CDR1 and CDR2 are MDHEN and SYDVKM. The CDR3 contains 13 residues. Deletions cut 7 bases from V and 5 bases from J, with 14 bases between. The CDR3 DNA follows: TGTGCCAGCAACCCCGGACGGGATTATGGCTACACCTTC. Protein product: CASNPGRDYGYTF.

The gene calls are TRBV7-9 and TRBJ1-1, with a possible D match to TRBD1 (6 bases). CDR1 SEHNR and CDR2 FQNEAQ come from the germline V gene (reference sequence). V lost 5 bases, J lost 3 bases, and 19 bases lay in between. This CDR3 has 16 amino acids. Here the CDR3 reads CASSPSTGTQYTEAFF. The CDR3, as DNA: TGTGCCAGCAGCCCTAGTACCGGGACACAATACACTGAAGCTTTCTTT. Based on the CDR3 plus reference TRBV7-9 and TRBJ1-1, the full variable domain is DTGVSQNPRHKITKRGQNVTFRCDPISEHNRLYWYRQTLGQGPEFLTYFQNEAQLEKSRLLSDRFSAERPKGSFSTLEIQRTEQGDSAMYLCASSPSTGTQYTEAFFGQGTRLTVV.

This clonotype has just a few counts. The rearrangement joins TRBV4-2 to TRBJ2-5; 7 bases are shared with TRBD2. CDR3 length: 14 residues. J was trimmed by 6 bases and V by 0 bases; bases with no gene match: 4. Germline CDR1 reads LGHNA; CDR2 reads YNFKEQ. CDR3 coding DNA: TGTGCCAGCAGCCAAGATGGGGGGGAGAAGACCCAGTACTTC. Translating it yields CASSQDGGEKTQYF.

This clonotype was seen only once. V usage is TRBV12-3 or TRBV12-4 and J usage is TRBJ2-7, with no clear D. The V gene lost 6 bases and the J gene lost 2 bases, with 8 bases spanning the gap. The CDR3 contains 12 residues. The CDR3 sequence is CASRPWTYEQYF. The CDR3 region has the DNA TGTGCCAGCAGGCCGTGGACCTACGAGCAGTACTTC.

At least ten counts were recorded for this clonotype. The rearrangement joins TRBV5-1 to TRBJ1-2; TRBD1 is a possible D gene (5 bases). This CDR3 has 11 residues. Germline lookup yields CDR1 SGHRS and CDR2 YFSETQ. With 5 bases removed from V and 7 bases from J, the gap between germline ends came to 9 bases. This CDR3 is CASRHDSGYTF. The CDR3 nucleotides read TGCGCCAGCAGACACGACAGTGGCTACACCTTC.

Details on this clonotype: Possible read error: a much larger clone is one base away. The rearrangement links TRBV5-5 to TRBJ1-6; TRBD1 agrees at 8 bases. The CDR3 length is 14 residues. Per the germline V gene, CDR1 is SGHKS and CDR2 is YYEKEE (reference sequence). V was clipped by 7 bases and J by 7 bases; unmatched bases: 7. The CDR3 DNA sequence: TGTGCCAGCTGCCTGGGACAGGCGAATTCACCCCTCCACTTT. This sequence encodes CASCLGQANSPLHF. The full variable domain, its missing parts supplied by reference TRBV5-5 and TRBJ1-6, is DAGVTQSPTHLIKTRGQQVTLRCSPISGHKSVSWYQQVLGQGPQFIFQYYEKEERGRGNFPDRFSARQFPNYSSELNVNALLLGDSALYLCASCLGQANSPLHFGNGTRLTVT.

This clonotype was observed many times. The junction does not match germline at one end; this may be a read error. The rearrangement links TRBV12-3 or TRBV12-4 to TRBJ1-2; the match to TRBD1 covers 7 bases. The CDR3 contains 13 residues. The CDR3: CASSLGQNYGYTF. In DNA form, the CDR3 reads TGCGCCAGCAGCTTGGGACAGAACTATGGCTACACCTTC.